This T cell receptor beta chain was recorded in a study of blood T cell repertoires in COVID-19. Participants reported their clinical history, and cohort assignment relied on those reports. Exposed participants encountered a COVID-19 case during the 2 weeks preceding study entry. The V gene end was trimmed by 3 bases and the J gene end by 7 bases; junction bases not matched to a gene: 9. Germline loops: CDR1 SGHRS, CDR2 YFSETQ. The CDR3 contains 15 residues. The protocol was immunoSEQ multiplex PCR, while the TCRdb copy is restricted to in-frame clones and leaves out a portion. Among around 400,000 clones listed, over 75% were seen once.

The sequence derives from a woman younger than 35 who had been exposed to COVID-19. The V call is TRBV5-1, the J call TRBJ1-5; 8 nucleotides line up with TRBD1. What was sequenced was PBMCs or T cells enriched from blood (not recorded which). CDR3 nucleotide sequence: TGCGCCAGCAGCTGGGGGACAGGCTCCGGGCAGCCCCAGCATTTT. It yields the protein CASSWGTGSGQPQHF.